Here is one T cell receptor (beta chain) with its context. As processed by the authors: How many nucleated cells were present was estimated from reference gene primer amplification. Sequencing was performed with immunoSEQ multiplex PCR; in TCRdb, only in-frame clones are kept and a portion is missing. Clone size and V and J calls were adopted from that table, with D and trimming inferred from the DNA. The data show 200,000 to 300,000 clones, approximately 86% seen once. The sample is drawn from a study of blood T cell repertoires in COVID-19. Across the whole study: The United States, Italy and Spain provided the acute and convalescent COVID-19 samples.

The CDR3 contains 17 residues. V dropped 4 bases and J dropped 4; count of bases not matched to a gene: 10. Looked up from germline, CDR1 is SNHLY and CDR2 is FYNNEI. Everyone who took part was 18 to 89 years old, and they came from about 25 US areas. Cohort assignment relied on participant-reported clinical history. The J gene is TRBJ2-1, the V gene TRBV2; TRBD2 agrees at 10 bases. Sequencing was carried out using PBMCs or T cells enriched from blood (not recorded which). The clonotype comes from a woman in her 40s with acute COVID-19. CDR3 nucleotide sequence: TGTGCCAGCAGTGTCGCTAGCGGGAGCGGAGTATACAATGAGCAGTTCTTC. Amino acids: CASSVASGSGVYNEQFF.